This T cell receptor (beta chain) derives from a study of Ad26.COV2.S vaccination and SARS-CoV-2 variants. Overall study results and limits: People given the vaccine had a wider spike-specific TCR breadth than placebo recipients did. A substantial breadth of spike-specific CD8+ and CD4+ T cell responses after vaccination has been reported.

Germline CDR1 reads LGHNA; CDR2 reads YNFKEQ. V lost 4 bases, J lost 0 bases, and 22 bases lay in between. CDR3 length equals 18 residues. Assay used: immunoSEQ multiplex PCR; TCRdb lists only in-frame clones, some missing. The sample lists 100,000 or so clones; around three quarters were seen once. Details on this clone: As yet, its antigen is unknown.

Sequences were derived from peripheral blood, sampled after recovery from COVID-19. The clonotype comes from a human donor who had recovered from COVID-19. The chain links TRBV4-2 to TRBJ2-7; D is possibly TRBD1 or TRBD2 (6 bases each). CDR3 nucleotide sequence: TGTGCCAGCAGCCGTAACTTCGTTAGGGGGGCGCGCTCCTACGAGCAGTACTTC. Translating gives CASSRNFVRGARSYEQYF.